This TCR beta chain stems from a study of blood T cell repertoires in COVID-19. Produced via immunoSEQ multiplex PCR; TCRdb's table is partial and in-frame only. The table has over 400,000 clones, approximately 91% seen once. This CDR3 spans 15 amino acids. Trimming stripped 0 bases from V and 1 base from J, with 7 bases between. Germline CDR1 MDHEN, CDR2 SYDVKM. Seattle participants joined during active infection and were tracked over time. The TCR sequence derives from a woman aged 50 to 60 with COVID-19, enrolled during active disease. Source material: peripheral blood. The gene calls are TRBV28 and TRBJ1-5; the D gene is possibly TRBD1 (6 bases). The CDR3: CASSLWRGSNQPQHF. The CDR3 nucleotides are TGTGCCAGCAGTTTATGGAGGGGGAGCAATCAGCCCCAGCATTTT.